This T cell receptor (beta chain) was sequenced in a study of a mutant IDH1 vaccine in newly diagnosed glioma. The V end was cut by 8 bases, the J end by 3 bases, with 13 bases between. CDR3 length: 13 amino acids. From germline, CDR1 is WSHSY and CDR2 SAAADI. Time point indicated: week 23, last vaccination. A single vaccine dose contained 300 ug of mutant IDH1 20-mer peptide, and topical imiquimod was used with it. Remarks on this clone: Antigen specificity is unknown.

TCRdb's copy holds only in-frame clones and misses some; the assay was immunoSEQ multiplex PCR. Among tens of thousands of clones listed, approximately 80% were seen once. The V gene is TRBV10-2, the J gene TRBJ2-5; D tentatively fits TRBD1 or TRBD2 (5 bases each). The sequencing used PBMCs, collected from a glioma patient whose treatment included an IDH1 peptide vaccine. This clonotype was sampled from a man aged 35 to 55 with glioma. The CDR3 is CASLTGTEETQYF. The CDR3 DNA sequence: TGCGCCAGCCTTACCGGGACCGAAGAGACCCAGTACTTC.